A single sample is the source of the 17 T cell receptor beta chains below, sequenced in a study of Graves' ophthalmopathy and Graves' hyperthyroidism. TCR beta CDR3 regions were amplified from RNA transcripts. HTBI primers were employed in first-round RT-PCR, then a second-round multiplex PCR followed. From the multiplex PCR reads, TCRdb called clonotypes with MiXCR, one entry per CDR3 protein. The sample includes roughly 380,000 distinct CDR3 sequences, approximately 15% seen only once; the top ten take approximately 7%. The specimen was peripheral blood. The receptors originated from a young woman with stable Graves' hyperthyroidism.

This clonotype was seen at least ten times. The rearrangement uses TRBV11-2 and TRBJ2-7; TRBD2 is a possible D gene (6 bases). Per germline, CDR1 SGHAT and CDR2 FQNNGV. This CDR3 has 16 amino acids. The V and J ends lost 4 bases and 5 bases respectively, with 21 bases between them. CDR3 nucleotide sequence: TGTGCCAGCAGCTCACGGAGGGCAGACTTCGGTCACGAGCAGTACTTC. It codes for CASSSRRADFGHEQYF.

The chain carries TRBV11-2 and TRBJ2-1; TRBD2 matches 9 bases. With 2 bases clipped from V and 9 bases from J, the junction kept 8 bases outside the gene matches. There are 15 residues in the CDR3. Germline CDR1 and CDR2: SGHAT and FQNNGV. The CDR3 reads CASSLKAGGQSEQFF. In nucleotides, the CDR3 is TGTGCCAGCAGCTTAAAAGCGGGGGGTCAATCTGAGCAGTTCTTC. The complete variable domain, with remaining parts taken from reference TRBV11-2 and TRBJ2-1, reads EAGVAQSPRYKIIEKRQSVAFWCNPISGHATLYWYQQILGQGPKLLIQFQNNGVVDDSQLPKDRFSAERLKGVDSTLKIQPAKLEDSAVYLCASSLKAGGQSEQFFGPGTRLTVL.

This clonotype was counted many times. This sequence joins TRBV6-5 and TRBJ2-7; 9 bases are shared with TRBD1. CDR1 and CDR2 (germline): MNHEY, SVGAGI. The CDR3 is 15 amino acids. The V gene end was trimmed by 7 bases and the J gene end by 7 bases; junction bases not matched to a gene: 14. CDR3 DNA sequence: TGTGCCAGCACCCCCTCCGGGACAGGGCGGCGAGAGCAGTACTTC. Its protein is CASTPSGTGRREQYF.

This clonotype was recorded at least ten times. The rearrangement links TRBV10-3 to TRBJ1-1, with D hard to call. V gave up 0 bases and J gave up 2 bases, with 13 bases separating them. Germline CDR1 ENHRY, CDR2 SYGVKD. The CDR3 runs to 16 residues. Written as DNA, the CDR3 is TGTGCCATCAGTGAGTCGGGAGGGCTGTTAAACACTGAAGCTTTCTTT. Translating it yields CAISESGGLLNTEAFF.

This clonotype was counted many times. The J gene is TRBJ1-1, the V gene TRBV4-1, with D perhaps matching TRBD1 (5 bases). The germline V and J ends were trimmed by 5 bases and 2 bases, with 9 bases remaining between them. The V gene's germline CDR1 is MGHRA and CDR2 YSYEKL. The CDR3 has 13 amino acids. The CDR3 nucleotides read TGCGCCAGCAGCGGGGGAGTTAACACTGAAGCTTTCTTT. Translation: CASSGGVNTEAFF.

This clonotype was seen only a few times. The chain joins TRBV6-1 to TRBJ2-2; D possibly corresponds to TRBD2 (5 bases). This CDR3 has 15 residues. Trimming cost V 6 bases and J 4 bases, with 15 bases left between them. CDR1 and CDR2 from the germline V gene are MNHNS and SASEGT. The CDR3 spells CASRLQVGSTGELFF. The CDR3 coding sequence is TGTGCCAGCAGGCTTCAGGTTGGGAGCACCGGGGAGCTGTTTTTT.

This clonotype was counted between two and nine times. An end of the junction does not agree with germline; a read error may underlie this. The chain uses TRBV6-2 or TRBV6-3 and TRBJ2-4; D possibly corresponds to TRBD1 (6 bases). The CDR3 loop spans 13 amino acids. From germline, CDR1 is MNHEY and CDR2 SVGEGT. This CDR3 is CASNPGVGDIKYF. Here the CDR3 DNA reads TGTGCCAGCAACCCAGGGGTGGGCGACATTAAGTACTTC.

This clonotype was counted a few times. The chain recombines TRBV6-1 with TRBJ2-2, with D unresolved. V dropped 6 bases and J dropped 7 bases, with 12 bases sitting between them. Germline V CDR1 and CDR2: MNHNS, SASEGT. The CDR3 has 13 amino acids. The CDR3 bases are TGTGCCAGCAGCGACTTTGTCATCGGGGAGCTGTTTTTT. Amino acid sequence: CASSDFVIGELFF.

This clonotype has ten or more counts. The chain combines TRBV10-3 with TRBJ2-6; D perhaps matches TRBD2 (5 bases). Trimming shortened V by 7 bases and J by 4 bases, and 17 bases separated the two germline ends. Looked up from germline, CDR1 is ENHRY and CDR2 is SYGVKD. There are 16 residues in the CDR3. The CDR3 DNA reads TGTGCCATCAAAAACCCCGGGGATCCCGGGGCCAACGTCCTGACTTTC. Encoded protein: CAIKNPGDPGANVLTF.

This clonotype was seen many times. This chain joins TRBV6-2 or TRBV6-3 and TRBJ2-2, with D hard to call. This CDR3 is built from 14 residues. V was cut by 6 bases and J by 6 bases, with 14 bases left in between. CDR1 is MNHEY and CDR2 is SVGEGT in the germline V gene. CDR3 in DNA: TGTGCCAGCAGCAACTTTCTAGGATCCGGGGAGCTGTTTTTT. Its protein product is CASSNFLGSGELFF.

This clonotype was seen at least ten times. The CDR3 region is CASSFDRVTEAFF. CDR3 DNA: TGTGCCAGCAGCTTCGACAGGGTTACTGAAGCTTTCTTT. This chain uses TRBV7-9 with TRBJ1-1, with 7 bases aligning to TRBD1. The germline V gene has CDR1 SEHNR and CDR2 FQNEAQ (reference sequence). V lost 3 bases and J lost 5; bases outside the gene matches: 3. The CDR3 totals 13 residues.

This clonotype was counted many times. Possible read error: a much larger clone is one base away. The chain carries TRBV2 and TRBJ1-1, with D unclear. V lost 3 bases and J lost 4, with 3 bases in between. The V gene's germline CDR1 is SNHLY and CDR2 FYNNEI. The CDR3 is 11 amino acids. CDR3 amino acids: CASSETTEAFF. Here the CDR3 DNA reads TGTGCCAGCAGTGAGACCACTGAAGCTTTCTTT. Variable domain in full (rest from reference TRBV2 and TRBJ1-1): EPEVTQTPSHQVTQMGQEVILRCVPISNHLYFYWYRQILGQKVEFLVSFYNNEISEKSEIFDDQFSVERPDGSNFTLKIRSTKLEDSAMYFCASSETTEAFFGQGTRLTVV.

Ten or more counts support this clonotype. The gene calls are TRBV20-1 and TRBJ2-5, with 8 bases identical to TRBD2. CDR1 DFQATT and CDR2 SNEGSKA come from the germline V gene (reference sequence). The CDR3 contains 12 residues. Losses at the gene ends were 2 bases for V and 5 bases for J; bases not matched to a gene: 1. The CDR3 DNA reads TGCAGTGCTAGACCGGGGGGGGAGACCCAGTACTTC. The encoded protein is CSARPGGETQYF.

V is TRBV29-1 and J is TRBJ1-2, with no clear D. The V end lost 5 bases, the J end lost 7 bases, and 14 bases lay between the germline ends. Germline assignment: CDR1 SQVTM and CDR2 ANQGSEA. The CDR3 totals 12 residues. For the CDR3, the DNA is TGCAGCGTTCAGGATGAGGGATCTGGCTACACCTTC. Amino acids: CSVQDEGSGYTF.

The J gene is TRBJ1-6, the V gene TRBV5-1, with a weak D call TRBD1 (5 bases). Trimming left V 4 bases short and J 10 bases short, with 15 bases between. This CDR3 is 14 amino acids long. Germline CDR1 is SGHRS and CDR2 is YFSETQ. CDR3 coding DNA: TGCGCCAGCAGCCTCGGGACTGAGGGATCACCCCTCCACTTT. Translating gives CASSLGTEGSPLHF.

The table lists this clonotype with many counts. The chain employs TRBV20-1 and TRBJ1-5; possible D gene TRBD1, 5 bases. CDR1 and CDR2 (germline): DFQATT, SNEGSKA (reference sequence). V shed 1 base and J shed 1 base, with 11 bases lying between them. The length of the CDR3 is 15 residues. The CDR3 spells CSARGGRGSNQPQHF. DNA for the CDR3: TGCAGTGCTAGAGGGGGCCGAGGGAGCAATCAGCCCCAGCATTTT.

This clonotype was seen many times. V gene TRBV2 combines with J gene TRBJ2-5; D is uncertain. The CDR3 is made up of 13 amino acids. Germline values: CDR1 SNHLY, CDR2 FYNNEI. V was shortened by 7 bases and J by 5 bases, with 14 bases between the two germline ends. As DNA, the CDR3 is TGTGCCAGCAAGCCTGTCGCTTGGGAGACCCAGTACTTC. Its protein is CASKPVAWETQYF.